This note documents a single T cell receptor (beta chain) sequence. Its antigen is still unknown. This record belongs to a study of T-cell memory formation after mild COVID-19. General study results and limits: Clones that contracted clustered mainly in CM and EM if CD4+ and in EMRA if CD8+. CD4/CD8 balance held among clones contracting day 15 to 85, and later expanders leaned CD4+.

Trimming took 1 base from V and 9 from J, leaving 13 bases between them. Germline V CDR1 and CDR2: SGHVS, FQNEAQ. The CDR3 sequence is 13 residues long. TCR alpha and TCR beta cDNA libraries with sample barcodes and UMIs came from 5'RACE using constant-segment primers. TCRdb called the 5' RACE reads again in MiXCR, with one record for every CDR3 protein. There are 550,000 to 600,000 distinct CDR3 sequences in the sample; about a fifth occur only once, and around 9.2% lies in the top ten. The V call is TRBV7-8, the J call TRBJ2-7; D ambiguous. This receptor was taken from an adult woman who had mild COVID-19 (a few samples of this study predate the infection). Cell type and time point are not known. Source material: PBMCs or a T cell subset sorted from them (not recorded which). In nucleotides, the CDR3 is TGTGCCAGCAGCTTAGGGCACCTGCCTGGGCAGTACTTC. Translated, it gives CASSLGHLPGQYF.